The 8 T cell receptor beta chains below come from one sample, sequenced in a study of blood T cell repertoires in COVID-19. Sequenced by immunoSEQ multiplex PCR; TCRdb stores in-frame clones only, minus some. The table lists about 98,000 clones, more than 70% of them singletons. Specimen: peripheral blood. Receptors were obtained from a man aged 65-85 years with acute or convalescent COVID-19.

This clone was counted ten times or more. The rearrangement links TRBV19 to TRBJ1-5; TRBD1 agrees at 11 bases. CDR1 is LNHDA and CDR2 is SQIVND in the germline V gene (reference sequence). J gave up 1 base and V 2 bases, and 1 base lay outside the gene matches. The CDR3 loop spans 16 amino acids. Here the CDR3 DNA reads TGTGCCAGTAGTATAAGGGACAGGGGGAGCAATCAGCCCCAGCATTTT. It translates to CASSIRDRGSNQPQHF. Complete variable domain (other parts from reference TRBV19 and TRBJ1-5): DGGITQSPKYLFRKEGQNVTLSCEQNLNHDAMYWYRQDPGQGLRLIYYSQIVNDFQKGDIAEGYSVSREKKESFPLTVTSAQKNPTAFYLCASSIRDRGSNQPQHFGDGTRLSIL.

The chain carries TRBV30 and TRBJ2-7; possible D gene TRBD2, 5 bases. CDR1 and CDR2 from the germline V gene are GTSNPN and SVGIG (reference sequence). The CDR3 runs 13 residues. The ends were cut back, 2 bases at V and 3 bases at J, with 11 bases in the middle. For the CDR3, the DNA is TGTGCCTGGAGTCGAGGGCAACGCTACGAGCAGTACTTC. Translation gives CAWSRGQRYEQYF.

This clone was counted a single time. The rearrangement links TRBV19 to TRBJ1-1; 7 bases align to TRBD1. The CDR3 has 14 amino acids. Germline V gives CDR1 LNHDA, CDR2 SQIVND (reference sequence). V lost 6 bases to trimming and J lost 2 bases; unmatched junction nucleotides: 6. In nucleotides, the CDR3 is TGTGCCAGTAGCTTTACAGGGGATAACACTGAAGCTTTCTTT. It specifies CASSFTGDNTEAFF.

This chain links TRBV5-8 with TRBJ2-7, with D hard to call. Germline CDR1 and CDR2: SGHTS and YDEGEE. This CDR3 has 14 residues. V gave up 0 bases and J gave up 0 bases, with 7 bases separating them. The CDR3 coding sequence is TGTGCCAGCAGCTTGGGTCCTATCTCCTACGAGCAGTACTTC. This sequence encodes CASSLGPISYEQYF.

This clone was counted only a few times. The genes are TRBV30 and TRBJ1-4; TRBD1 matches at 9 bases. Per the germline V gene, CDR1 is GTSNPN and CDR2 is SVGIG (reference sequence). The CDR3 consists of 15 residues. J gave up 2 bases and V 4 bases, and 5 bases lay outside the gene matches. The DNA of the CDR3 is TGTGCCTGGACCAACAGGGGGCGGACTAATGAAAAACTGTTTTTT. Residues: CAWTNRGRTNEKLFF.

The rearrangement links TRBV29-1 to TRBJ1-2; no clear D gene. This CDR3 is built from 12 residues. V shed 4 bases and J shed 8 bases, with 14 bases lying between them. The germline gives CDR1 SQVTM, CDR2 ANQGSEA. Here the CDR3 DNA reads TGCAGCGTTGTTCCAGGACTATGGGGCTACACCTTC. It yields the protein CSVVPGLWGYTF.

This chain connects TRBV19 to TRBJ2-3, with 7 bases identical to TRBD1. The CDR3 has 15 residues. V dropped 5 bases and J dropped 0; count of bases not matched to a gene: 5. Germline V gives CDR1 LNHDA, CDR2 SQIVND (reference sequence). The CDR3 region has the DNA TGTGCCAGTAGTTCACCGGGACAGAGCACAGATACGCAGTATTTT. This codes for CASSSPGQSTDTQYF.

The CDR3: CASSQDAGGTGSYNEQFF. CDR3 in DNA: TGTGCCAGCAGCCAAGATGCGGGTGGGACAGGGTCCTACAATGAGCAGTTCTTC. V usage is TRBV4-2 and J usage is TRBJ2-1; TRBD1 matches 9 bases. V trimming: 0 bases; J trimming: 1 base; junction bases outside the gene matches: 7. The CDR3 spans 18 residues. CDR1 is LGHNA and CDR2 is YNFKEQ in the germline V gene.